The rows below give T cell receptor beta chains drawn from one sample of a study of radiotherapy plus CTLA-4 blockade in lung cancer. TCRdb's copy holds only in-frame clones and misses some; the assay was immunoSEQ multiplex PCR. This sample carries roughly 45,000 clones, about 63% of them seen once, and the ten largest clones take approximately 18%. This specimen was peripheral blood, taken from a patient treated with radiotherapy plus ipilimumab. Receptor source: a human donor with non-small cell lung cancer who had a partial response to radiotherapy plus ipilimumab. Each CDR3 is given with its conserved first and last residue. The D gene is left open where the match is weak. Expanded clones get a size class; other rows say once, few or many, or leave the size out.

TRBD1	.	TRBV27	TRBJ1-6	CASTLTPRTGMASPLHF	TGTGCCAGCACTCTAACCCCCCGGACAGGGATGGCTTCACCCCTCCACTTT
.	.	TRBV14	TRBJ2-7	CASSQEWGPSYEQYF	TGTGCCAGCAGCCAAGAATGGGGCCCATCCTACGAGCAGTACTTC
.	.	TRBV5-4	TRBJ1-2	CASSLEEGRNYGYTF	TGTGCCAGCAGCTTGGAAGAGGGAAGGAACTATGGCTACACCTTC
TRBD2	.	TRBV18	TRBJ2-1	CASSPPAGDGEQFF	TGTGCCAGCTCACCACCGGCGGGGGATGGTGAGCAGTTCTTC
.	.	TRBV15	TRBJ2-5	CATSRDRSGVETQYF	TGTGCCACCAGCAGAGATCGCTCAGGGGTAGAGACCCAGTACTTC
TRBD1	.	TRBV6-1	TRBJ1-5	CASFGQGEGQPQHF	TGTGCCAGTTTCGGACAGGGAGAGGGCCAGCCCCAGCATTTT
TRBD1	.	TRBV9	TRBJ1-5	CASSVGQGSQPQHF	TGTGCCAGCAGCGTAGGACAGGGGAGTCAGCCCCAGCATTTT
TRBD2	.	TRBV10-1	TRBJ2-1	CASSPSPTQSTSGSVDEQFF	TGCGCCAGCAGTCCTTCCCCGACCCAATCAACTAGCGGGAGCGTCGATGAGCAGTTCTTC
.	.	TRBV6-5	TRBJ1-4	CASSYSNGGDEKLFF	TGTGCCAGCAGTTACTCGAACGGGGGGGATGAAAAACTGTTTTTT
.	.	TRBV4-1	TRBJ1-1	CASSQVRLTAYTEAFF	TGCGCCAGCAGCCAAGTGCGGCTCACCGCTTACACTGAAGCTTTCTTT
.	.	TRBV28	TRBJ2-6	CASSSYGANVLTF	TGTGCCAGCAGTAGCTATGGGGCCAACGTCCTGACTTTC
.	.	TRBV6-1	TRBJ2-3	CASRDGSGPDTQYF	TGTGCCAGCAGGGATGGGAGTGGGCCAGATACGCAGTATTTT
.	.	TRBV9	TRBJ2-3	CASSVATGGTDTQYF	TGTGCCAGCAGCGTAGCTACGGGTGGCACAGATACGCAGTATTTT
.	.	TRBV27	TRBJ1-5	CAIGDIDQPQHF	TGTGCCATCGGGGATATAGATCAGCCCCAGCATTTT
.	few	TRBV7-9	TRBJ1-3	CASSLDSSGNTIYF	TGTGCCAGCAGCCTTGACAGCTCTGGAAACACCATATATTTT